The sequence of this TCR beta chain was determined in a study of blood T cell repertoires in COVID-19. Trimming removed 7 bases from V and 4 bases from J; junction bases left unmatched: 6. Germline V CDR1 and CDR2: LNHDA, SQIVND (reference sequence). The CDR3 is made up of 14 amino acids. While infection was still active, Seattle patients were enrolled and then followed longitudinally. Produced via immunoSEQ multiplex PCR; TCRdb's table is partial and in-frame only. Among 150,000 to 200,000 clones listed, 85% were seen once. The chain employs TRBV19 and TRBJ2-2; 7 nucleotides agree with TRBD1. Sample: peripheral blood. This receptor was taken from a woman at least 80 years old with COVID-19, enrolled during active disease. The CDR3 nucleotides are TGTGCCAGTAAATATCCAGGGGGCACCGGGGAGCTGTTTTTT. Translated: CASKYPGGTGELFF. Full variable domain (rest looked up from reference TRBV19 and TRBJ2-2): DGGITQSPKYLFRKEGQNVTLSCEQNLNHDAMYWYRQDPGQGLRLIYYSQIVNDFQKGDIAEGYSVSREKKESFPLTVTSAQKNPTAFYLCASKYPGGTGELFFGEGSRLTVL.